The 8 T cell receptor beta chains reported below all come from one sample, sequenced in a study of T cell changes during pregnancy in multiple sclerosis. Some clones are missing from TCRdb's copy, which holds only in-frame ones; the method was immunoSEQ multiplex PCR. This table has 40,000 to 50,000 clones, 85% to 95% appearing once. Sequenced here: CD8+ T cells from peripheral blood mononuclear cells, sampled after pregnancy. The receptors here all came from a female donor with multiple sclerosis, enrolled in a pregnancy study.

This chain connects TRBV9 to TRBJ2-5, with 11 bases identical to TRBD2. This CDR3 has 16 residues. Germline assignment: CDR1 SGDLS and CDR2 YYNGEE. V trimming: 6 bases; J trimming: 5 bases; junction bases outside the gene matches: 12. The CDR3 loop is CASTLAGGWTGETQYF. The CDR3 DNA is TGTGCCAGCACGCTAGCGGGGGGATGGACTGGCGAGACCCAGTACTTC.

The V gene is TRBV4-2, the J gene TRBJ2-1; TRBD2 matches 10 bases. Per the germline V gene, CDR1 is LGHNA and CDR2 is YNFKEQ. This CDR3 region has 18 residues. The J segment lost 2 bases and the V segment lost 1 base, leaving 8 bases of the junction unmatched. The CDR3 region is CASSQVVAGGGTYNEQFF. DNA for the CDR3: TGTGCCAGCAGCCAAGTGGTAGCGGGGGGAGGGACCTACAATGAGCAGTTCTTC.

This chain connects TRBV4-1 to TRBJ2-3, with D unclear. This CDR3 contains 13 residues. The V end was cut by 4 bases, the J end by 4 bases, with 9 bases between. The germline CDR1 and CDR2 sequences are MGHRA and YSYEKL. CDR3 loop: CASSRLGADTQYF. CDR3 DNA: TGCGCCAGCAGCCGCTTAGGAGCAGATACGCAGTATTTT.

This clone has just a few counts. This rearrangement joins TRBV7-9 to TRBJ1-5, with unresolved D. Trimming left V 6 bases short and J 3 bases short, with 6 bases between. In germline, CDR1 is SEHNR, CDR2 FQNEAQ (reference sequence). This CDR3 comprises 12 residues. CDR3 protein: CASSSFNQPQHF. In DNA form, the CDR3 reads TGTGCCAGCAGTTCCTTCAATCAGCCCCAGCATTTT.

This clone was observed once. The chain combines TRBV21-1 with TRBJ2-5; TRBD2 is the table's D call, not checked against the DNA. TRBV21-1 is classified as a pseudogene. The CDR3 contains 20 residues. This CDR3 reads CASSRWGTGRDARGGETQYF. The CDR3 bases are TGTGCCAGCAGCAGGTGGGGGACCGGGAGAGATGCCCGAGGAGGAGAGACCCAGTACTTC.

The CDR3 is CASSVASGGVSGELFF. DNA of the CDR3: TGTGCCAGCAGCGTAGCTAGCGGGGGTGTGAGCGGGGAGCTGTTTTTT. The genes are TRBV9 and TRBJ2-2, with 10 bases lining up with TRBD2. Germline-derived CDR1 and CDR2 are SGDLS and YYNGEE. The CDR3 consists of 16 residues. The trim removed 0 bases at V and 7 bases at J, leaving 6 bases unmatched.

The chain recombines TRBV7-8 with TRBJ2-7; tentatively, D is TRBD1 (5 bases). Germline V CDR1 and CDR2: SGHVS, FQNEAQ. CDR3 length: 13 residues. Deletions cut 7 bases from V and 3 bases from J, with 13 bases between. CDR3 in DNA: TGTGCCAGCACCGGTGGACAAATCTACGAGCAGTACTTC. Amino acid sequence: CASTGGQIYEQYF.

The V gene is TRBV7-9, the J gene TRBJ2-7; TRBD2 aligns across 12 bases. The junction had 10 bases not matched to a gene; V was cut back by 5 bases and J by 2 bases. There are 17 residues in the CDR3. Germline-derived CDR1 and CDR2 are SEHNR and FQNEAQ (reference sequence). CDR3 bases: TGTGCCAGCAGCCCCTCCACTAGCGGGGGGTTTACCTACGAGCAGTACTTC. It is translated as CASSPSTSGGFTYEQYF.